The 21 T cell receptor beta chains below come from one sample, sequenced in a study of blood T cell repertoires in COVID-19. The data were produced by immunoSEQ multiplex PCR, yet TCRdb's version contains in-frame clones alone and is incomplete. The sample carries about 94,000 clones, around 87% recorded once. The sequencing sample was made of peripheral blood. The receptor source for this set is a woman aged 80 or over with acute or convalescent COVID-19.

This rearrangement joins TRBV5-8 to TRBJ2-7; a possible D gene is TRBD2 (5 bases). The length of the CDR3 is 13 residues. V was clipped by 2 bases and J by 3 bases, with 9 bases between them. Germline V gene lookup returns CDR1 SGHTS and CDR2 YDEGEE. The CDR3 DNA is TGTGCCAGCAGCTTTCGGGGAGTCTACGAGCAGTACTTC. Amino acids: CASSFRGVYEQYF.

This clone was recorded a few times. The CDR3 reads CASSQDLTGELFF. Written as DNA, the CDR3 is TGTGCCAGCAGCCAAGATCTGACCGGGGAGCTGTTTTTT. The chain links TRBV3-1 (or the pseudogene TRBV3-2) to TRBJ2-2, with unresolved D. This CDR3 spans 13 amino acids. Trimming pared 0 bases from V and 5 bases from J, leaving 4 bases between. The germline V gene encodes CDR1 LGHDT and CDR2 YNNKEL (reference sequence).

This clone was seen once. J is TRBJ2-1 and V is TRBV9; 11 bases map to TRBD2. This CDR3 is built from 14 residues. Germline V gene sequence: CDR1 SGDLS, CDR2 YYNGEE. The J segment lost 9 bases and the V segment lost 2 bases, leaving 4 bases of the junction unmatched. The CDR3 sequence is CASSVSGRDGEQFF. DNA of the CDR3: TGTGCCAGCAGCGTTAGCGGGAGGGACGGTGAGCAGTTCTTC.

The gene calls are TRBV2 and TRBJ1-4; D is perhaps TRBD1 (6 bases). Trimming pared 8 bases from V and 6 bases from J, leaving 16 bases between. Germline V gene sequence: CDR1 SNHLY, CDR2 FYNNEI. This CDR3 is built from 14 residues. The CDR3 nucleotides are TGTGCCAGCCTACTTGACAGGTGGGATGAAAAACTGTTTTTT. Amino acids: CASLLDRWDEKLFF.

J is TRBJ2-3 and V is TRBV18; 13 bases line up with TRBD2. The V and J ends lost 3 bases and 3 bases, in that order; junction bases with no gene match: 3. This CDR3 has 16 amino acids. The germline V gene has CDR1 KGHSH and CDR2 LQKENI. This CDR3 reads CASSPWTSGRTDTQYF. The CDR3 DNA reads TGTGCCAGCTCACCGTGGACTAGCGGGAGAACAGATACGCAGTATTTT.

The J gene is TRBJ1-1, the V gene TRBV5-1; D possibly corresponds to TRBD1 (5 bases). CDR3 size: 13 residues. CDR1 is SGHRS, CDR2 YFSETQ, per germline. V lost 0 bases, J lost 5 bases, and 8 bases lay in between. The CDR3 DNA follows: TGCGCCAGCAGCTTGGGGGAGGGGACTGAAGCTTTCTTT. This translates into CASSLGEGTEAFF.

The chain recombines TRBV6-5 with TRBJ2-3, with 8 nucleotides matching TRBD2. The CDR3 has 15 amino acids. Germline CDR1 reads MNHEY; CDR2 reads SVGAGI. V was clipped by 8 bases and J by 3 bases; unmatched bases: 10. The CDR3 region is CASSSKRELTDTQYF. CDR3 nucleotides: TGTGCCAGCTCATCTAAGCGGGAGTTGACAGATACGCAGTATTTT.

V usage is TRBV14 and J usage is TRBJ1-1; D gene uncertain. V dropped 4 bases and J dropped 1 base, with 13 bases sitting between them. Germline CDR1 and CDR2: SGHDN and FVKESK. CDR3 length: 15 amino acids. The CDR3 loop is CASSLTERPNTEAFF. The CDR3 region has the DNA TGTGCCAGCAGCCTCACGGAGAGACCGAACACTGAAGCTTTCTTT.

With respect to this clone: Other DNA sequences of this sample code for an identical CDR3. This rearrangement joins TRBV5-1 to TRBJ1-1; a weak D match, TRBD1 (6 bases). CDR1 is SGHRS, CDR2 YFSETQ, per germline. Trimming pared 4 bases from V and 1 base from J, leaving 8 bases between. This CDR3 comprises 13 residues. The CDR3 loop is CASSLQGNTEAFF. Written as DNA, the CDR3 is TGCGCCAGCAGCCTACAGGGGAACACTGAAGCTTTCTTT.

V gene TRBV10-3 combines with J gene TRBJ1-1; D unclear. CDR1 ENHRY and CDR2 SYGVKD come from the germline V gene. Trimming cost V 4 bases and J 1 base, with 7 bases left between them. CDR3 length: 13 amino acids. Here the CDR3 DNA reads TGTGCCATCAGTGGGGAGGGGAACACTGAAGCTTTCTTT. Its protein product is CAISGEGNTEAFF.

This clone appeared a few times. In nucleotides, the CDR3 is TGTGCCAGCAGCCCAGCAGGGGGCCCTGAAGCTTTCTTT. It encodes CASSPAGGPEAFF. The chain employs TRBV4-2 and TRBJ1-1; TRBD1 aligns across 8 bases. Germline V gene lookup returns CDR1 LGHNA and CDR2 YNFKEQ. The V segment lost 4 bases and the J segment 6 bases; nucleotides outside the gene matches: 4. There are 13 residues in the CDR3.

V usage is TRBV6-4 and J usage is TRBJ1-1, with D perhaps matching TRBD1 (6 bases). The V end was cut by 5 bases, the J end by 1 base, with 8 bases between. The CDR3 loop spans 13 amino acids. Germline assignment: CDR1 MRHNA and CDR2 SNTAGT. The CDR3: CASSLGGNTEAFF. The DNA of the CDR3 is TGTGCCAGCAGTTTAGGGGGGAACACTGAAGCTTTCTTT.

V is TRBV6-5 and J is TRBJ2-2, with D possibly TRBD1 on 5 matching bases. The CDR3 sequence is 12 residues long. The V end lost 8 bases, the J end lost 4 bases, and 8 bases lay between the germline ends. Per germline, CDR1 MNHEY and CDR2 SVGAGI. CDR3 nucleotides: TGTGCCAGCGGCAGGGCCACCGGGGAGCTGTTTTTT. Protein product: CASGRATGELFF.

The chain links TRBV9 to TRBJ2-2, with 7 bases fitting TRBD1. V trimming: 4 bases; J trimming: 6 bases; junction bases outside the gene matches: 9. Germline CDR1 SGDLS, CDR2 YYNGEE. This CDR3 is 15 amino acids long. The CDR3 nucleotides are TGTGCCAGCAGCCCGCCAGGGGGTAGGTCCGGGGAGCTGTTTTTT. Encoded protein: CASSPPGGRSGELFF.

This chain uses TRBV4-1 with TRBJ2-5; TRBD1 might be the D (6 bases). Trimming stripped 3 bases from V and 1 base from J, with 9 bases between. The CDR3 contains 14 residues. Looked up from germline, CDR1 is MGHRA and CDR2 is YSYEKL. CDR3 bases: TGCGCCAGCAGCCAGAGGGACATCCAAGAGACCCAGTACTTC. The encoded protein is CASSQRDIQETQYF.

J is TRBJ2-3 and V is TRBV21-1; the D call of TRBD1 is as the table states it, not checked on the DNA. TRBV21-1 is a pseudogene segment. The CDR3 is 14 amino acids. The CDR3 region is CASSRQTRPDTQYF. The CDR3 bases are TGTGCCAGCAGCAGACAGACAAGACCAGATACGCAGTATTTT.

The rearrangement uses TRBV2 and TRBJ1-4; 9 bases map to TRBD1. With V trimmed by 6 bases and J by 5 bases, 4 bases remained unmatched. This CDR3 has 14 amino acids. Germline loops: CDR1 SNHLY, CDR2 FYNNEI. For the CDR3, the DNA is TGTGCCAGCAGAAGAGACAGGGGGAATGAAAAACTGTTTTTT. Its protein is CASRRDRGNEKLFF.

The chain uses TRBV10-3 and TRBJ1-6; D is unresolved. The V end was cut by 0 bases, the J end by 0 bases, with 9 bases between. The CDR3 extends over 17 amino acids. Germline V gives CDR1 ENHRY, CDR2 SYGVKD. Here the CDR3 reads CAISESPKSSYNSPLHF. CDR3 sequence (DNA): TGTGCCATCAGTGAGTCGCCGAAGAGCTCCTATAATTCACCCCTCCACTTT.

Comment on this clone: The identical CDR3 is also encoded by other nucleotide sequences in the sample. This chain connects TRBV11-2 to TRBJ2-1; D possibly corresponds to TRBD2 (5 bases). The V end lost 1 base, the J end lost 4 bases, and 8 bases lay between the germline ends. CDR1 is SGHAT and CDR2 is FQNNGV in the germline V gene. The CDR3 spans 14 residues. The CDR3 DNA reads TGTGCCAGCAGCTTAGGCCGGGGATACAATGAGCAGTTCTTC. Protein: CASSLGRGYNEQFF.

The rearrangement uses TRBV5-1 and TRBJ2-1; TRBD2 matches 10 bases. The germline gives CDR1 SGHRS, CDR2 YFSETQ. The CDR3 spans 17 residues. V trimming: 3 bases; J trimming: 0 bases; junction bases outside the gene matches: 6. CDR3 loop: CASSSRTSGTSYNEQFF. In nucleotides, the CDR3 is TGCGCCAGCAGCTCCAGGACTAGCGGAACCTCCTACAATGAGCAGTTCTTC.

The chain combines TRBV28 with TRBJ2-5; D remains unclear. Germline V gives CDR1 MDHEN, CDR2 SYDVKM. Trimming cost V 5 bases and J 7 bases, with 8 bases left between them. This CDR3 has 11 residues. This CDR3 is CASSPSRTQYF. The CDR3 coding sequence is TGTGCCAGCAGTCCTTCCCGGACCCAGTACTTC.